This T cell receptor (beta chain) was sequenced during a study of blood T cell repertoires in COVID-19. Study-level background: From the United States, Italy and Spain came samples of acute and convalescent COVID-19.

Across 20 to 25 US areas, participants ranged in age from about 18 to 90 years. With V trimmed by 6 bases and J by 7 bases, 12 bases remained unmatched. In germline, CDR1 is SGHTA, CDR2 FQGNSA. This CDR3 is built from 15 residues. In the original analysis: Amplification with reference gene primers provided the estimates of nucleated cell counts. Sequenced by immunoSEQ multiplex PCR; TCRdb stores in-frame clones only, minus some. V and J calls and clone size come straight from that table; D and trimming were deduced from the DNA. The sample gives some 150,000 clones, roughly nine tenths of which show up once; around 1.2% is in the top ten.

This chain joins TRBV7-2 and TRBJ2-4; 7 bases are a match to TRBD1. This receptor was taken from a human donor with acute COVID-19. The donor label of this sample is uncertain. Sequenced input: PBMCs or T cells enriched from blood (not recorded which). CDR3 nucleotide sequence: TGTGCCAGCAGTCGTCGACAGGGATGGAATAACATTCAGTACTTC. Translated: CASSRRQGWNNIQYF.